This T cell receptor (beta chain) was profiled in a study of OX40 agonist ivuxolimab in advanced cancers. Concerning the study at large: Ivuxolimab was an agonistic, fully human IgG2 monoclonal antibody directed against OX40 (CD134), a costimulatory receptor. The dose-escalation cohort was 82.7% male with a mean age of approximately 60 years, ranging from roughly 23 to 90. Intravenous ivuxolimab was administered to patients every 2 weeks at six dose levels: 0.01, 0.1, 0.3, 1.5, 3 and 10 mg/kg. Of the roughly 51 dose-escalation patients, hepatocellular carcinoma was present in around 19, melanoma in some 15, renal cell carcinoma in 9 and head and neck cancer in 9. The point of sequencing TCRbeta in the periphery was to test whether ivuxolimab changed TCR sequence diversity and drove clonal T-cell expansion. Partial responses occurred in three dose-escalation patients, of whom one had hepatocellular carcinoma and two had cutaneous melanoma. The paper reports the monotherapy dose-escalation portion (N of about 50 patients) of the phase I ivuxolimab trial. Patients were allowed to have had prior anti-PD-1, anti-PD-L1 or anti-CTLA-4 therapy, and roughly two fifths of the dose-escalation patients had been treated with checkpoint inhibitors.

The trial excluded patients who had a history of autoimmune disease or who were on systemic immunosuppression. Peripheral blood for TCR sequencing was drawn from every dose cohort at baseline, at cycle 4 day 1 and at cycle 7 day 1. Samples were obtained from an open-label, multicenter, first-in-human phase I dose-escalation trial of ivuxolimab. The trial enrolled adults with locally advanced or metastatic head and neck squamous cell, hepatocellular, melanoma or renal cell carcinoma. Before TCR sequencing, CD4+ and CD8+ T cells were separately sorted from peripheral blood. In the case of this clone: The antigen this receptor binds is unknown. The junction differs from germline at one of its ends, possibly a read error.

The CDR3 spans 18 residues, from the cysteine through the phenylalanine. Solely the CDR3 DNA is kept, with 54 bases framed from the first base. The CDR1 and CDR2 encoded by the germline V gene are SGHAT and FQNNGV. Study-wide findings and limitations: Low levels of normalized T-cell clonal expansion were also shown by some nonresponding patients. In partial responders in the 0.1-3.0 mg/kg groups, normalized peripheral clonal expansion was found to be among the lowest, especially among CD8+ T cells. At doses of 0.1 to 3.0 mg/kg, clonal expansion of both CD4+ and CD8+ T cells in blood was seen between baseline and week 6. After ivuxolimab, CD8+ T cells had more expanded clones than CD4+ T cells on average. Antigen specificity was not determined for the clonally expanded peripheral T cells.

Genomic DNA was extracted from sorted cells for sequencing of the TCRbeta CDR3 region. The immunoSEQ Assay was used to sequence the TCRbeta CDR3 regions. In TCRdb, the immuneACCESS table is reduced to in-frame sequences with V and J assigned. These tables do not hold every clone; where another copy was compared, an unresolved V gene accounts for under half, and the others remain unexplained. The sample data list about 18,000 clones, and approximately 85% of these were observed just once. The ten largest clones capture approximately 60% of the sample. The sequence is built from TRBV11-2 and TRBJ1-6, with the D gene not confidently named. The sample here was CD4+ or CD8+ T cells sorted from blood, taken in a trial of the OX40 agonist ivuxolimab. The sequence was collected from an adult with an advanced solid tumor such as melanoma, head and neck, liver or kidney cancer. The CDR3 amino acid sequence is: CASSLERSGISHNSPLHF. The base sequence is TGTGCCAGCAGCTTAGAGCGTTCGGGGATCTCCCATAATTCACCCCTCCACTTT.